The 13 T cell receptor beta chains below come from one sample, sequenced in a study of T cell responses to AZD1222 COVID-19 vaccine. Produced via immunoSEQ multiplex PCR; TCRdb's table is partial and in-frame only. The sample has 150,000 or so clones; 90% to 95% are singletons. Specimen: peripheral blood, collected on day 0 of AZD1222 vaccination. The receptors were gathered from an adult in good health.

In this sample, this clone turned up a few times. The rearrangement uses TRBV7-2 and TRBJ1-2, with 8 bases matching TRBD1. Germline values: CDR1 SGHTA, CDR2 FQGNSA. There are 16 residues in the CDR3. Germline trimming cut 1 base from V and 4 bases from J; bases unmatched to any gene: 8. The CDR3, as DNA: TGTGCCAGCAGCTTAGTTCAGGGGGCAGTAGGCTATGGCTACACCTTC. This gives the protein CASSLVQGAVGYGYTF.

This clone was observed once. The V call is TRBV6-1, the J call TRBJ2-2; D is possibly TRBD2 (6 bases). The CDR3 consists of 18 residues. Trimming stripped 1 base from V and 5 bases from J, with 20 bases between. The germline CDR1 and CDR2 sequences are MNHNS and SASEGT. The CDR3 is CASSEGLGTGILTGELFF. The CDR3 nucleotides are TGTGCCAGCAGTGAAGGGTTAGGGACTGGCATTTTAACCGGGGAGCTGTTTTTT.

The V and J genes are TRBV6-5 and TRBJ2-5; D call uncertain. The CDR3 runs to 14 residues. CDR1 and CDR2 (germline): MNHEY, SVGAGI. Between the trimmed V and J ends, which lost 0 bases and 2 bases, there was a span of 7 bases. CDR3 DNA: TGTGCCAGCAGTTACTCGTCCAGTCAAGAGACCCAGTACTTC. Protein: CASSYSSSQETQYF.

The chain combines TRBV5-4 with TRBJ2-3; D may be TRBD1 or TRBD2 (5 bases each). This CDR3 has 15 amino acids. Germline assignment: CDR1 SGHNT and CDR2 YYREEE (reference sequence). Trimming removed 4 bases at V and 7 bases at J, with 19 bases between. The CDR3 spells CASSLRGQVPNTQYF. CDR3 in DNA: TGTGCCAGCAGCCTCCGGGGCCAAGTCCCAAATACGCAGTATTTT.

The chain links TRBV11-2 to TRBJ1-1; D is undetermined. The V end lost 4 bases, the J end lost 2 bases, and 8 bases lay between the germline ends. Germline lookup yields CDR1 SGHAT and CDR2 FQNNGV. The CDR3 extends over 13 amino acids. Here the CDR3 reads CASSSSVNTEAFF. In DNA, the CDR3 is TGTGCCAGCAGCTCCTCTGTTAACACTGAAGCTTTCTTT. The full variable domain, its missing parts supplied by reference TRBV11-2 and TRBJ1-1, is EAGVAQSPRYKIIEKRQSVAFWCNPISGHATLYWYQQILGQGPKLLIQFQNNGVVDDSQLPKDRFSAERLKGVDSTLKIQPAKLEDSAVYLCASSSSVNTEAFFGQGTRLTVV.

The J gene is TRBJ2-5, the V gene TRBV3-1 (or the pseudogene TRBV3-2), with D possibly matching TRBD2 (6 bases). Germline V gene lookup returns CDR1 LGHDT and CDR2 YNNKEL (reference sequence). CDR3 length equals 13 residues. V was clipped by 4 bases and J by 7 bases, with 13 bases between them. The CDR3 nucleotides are TGTGCCAGCAGCCGTCGAGGGGAGGTGACCCAGTACTTC. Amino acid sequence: CASSRRGEVTQYF.

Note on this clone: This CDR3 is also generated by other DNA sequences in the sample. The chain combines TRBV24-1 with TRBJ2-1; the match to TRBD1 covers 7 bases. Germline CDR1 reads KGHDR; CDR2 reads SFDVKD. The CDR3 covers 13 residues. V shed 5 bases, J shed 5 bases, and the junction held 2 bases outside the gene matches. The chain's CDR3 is CATSGQGHNEQFF. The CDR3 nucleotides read TGTGCCACCAGTGGACAGGGACACAATGAGCAGTTCTTC.

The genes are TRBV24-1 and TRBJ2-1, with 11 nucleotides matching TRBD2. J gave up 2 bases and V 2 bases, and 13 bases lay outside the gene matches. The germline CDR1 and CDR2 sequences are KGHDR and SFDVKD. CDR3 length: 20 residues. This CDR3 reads CATSDYAGTSGRAPYNEQFF. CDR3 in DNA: TGTGCCACCAGTGATTACGCAGGGACTAGCGGCCGTGCCCCCTACAATGAGCAGTTCTTC.

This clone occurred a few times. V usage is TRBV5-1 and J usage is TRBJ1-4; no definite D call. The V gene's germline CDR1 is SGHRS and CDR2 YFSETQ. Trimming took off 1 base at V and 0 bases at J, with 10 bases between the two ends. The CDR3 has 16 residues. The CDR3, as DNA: TGCGCCAGCAGCTTGACAGCCAGGTCAACTAATGAAAAACTGTTTTTT. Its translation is CASSLTARSTNEKLFF.

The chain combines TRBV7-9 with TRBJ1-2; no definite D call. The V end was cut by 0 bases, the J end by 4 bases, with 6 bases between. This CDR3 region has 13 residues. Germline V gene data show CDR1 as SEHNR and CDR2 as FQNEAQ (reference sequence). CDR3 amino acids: CASSLAVGYGYTF. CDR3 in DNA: TGTGCCAGCAGCTTAGCAGTAGGCTATGGCTACACCTTC.

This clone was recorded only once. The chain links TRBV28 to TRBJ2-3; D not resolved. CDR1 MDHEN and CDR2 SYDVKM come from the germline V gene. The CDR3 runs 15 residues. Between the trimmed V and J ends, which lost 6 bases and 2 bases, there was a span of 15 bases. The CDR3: CASRSTSSPTDTQYF. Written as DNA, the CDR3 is TGTGCCAGCAGGAGCACCTCCTCGCCCACAGATACGCAGTATTTT. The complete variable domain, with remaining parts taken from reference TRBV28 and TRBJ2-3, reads DVKVTQSSRYLVKRTGEKVFLECVQDMDHENMFWYRQDPGLGLRLIYFSYDVKMKEKGDIPEGYSVSREKKERFSLILESASTNQTSMYLCASRSTSSPTDTQYFGPGTRLTVL.

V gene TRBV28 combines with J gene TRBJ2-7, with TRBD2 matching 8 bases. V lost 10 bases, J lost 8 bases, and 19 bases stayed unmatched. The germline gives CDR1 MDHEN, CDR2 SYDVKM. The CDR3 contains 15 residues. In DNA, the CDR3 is TGTGCCAACCGCTCCCGGGGGGGCCCAAAAAGGCAGCAGTACTTC. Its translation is CANRSRGGPKRQQYF.

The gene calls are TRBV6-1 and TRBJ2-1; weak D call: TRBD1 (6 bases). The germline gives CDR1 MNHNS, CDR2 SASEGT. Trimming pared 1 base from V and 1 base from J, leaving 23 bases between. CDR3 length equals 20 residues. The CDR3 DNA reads TGTGCCAGCAGTGAAGAGACAGGACATCTCTCCGTACTATCCTACAATGAGCAGTTCTTC. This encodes CASSEETGHLSVLSYNEQFF.